This TCR beta chain is from a study of blood T cell repertoires in COVID-19. Study-level information: There were acute and convalescent COVID-19 samples, and they came from the United States, Italy and Spain. PBMCs, B-cell-depleted T cells, or T cells were the source of the cDNA or gDNA that made up the material.

Only one count was recorded for this clone. Source study methods: Amplification of reference gene primers was used by the study to estimate nucleated cell counts. Generated by immunoSEQ multiplex PCR, the TCRdb table keeps only in-frame clones and is missing some. The V and J calls and clone size come from that table; D and trimming were worked out from the DNA. The repertoire holds about 28,000 clones, around 90% seen once, with 2% to 3% in the top ten. Source material: peripheral blood. The sequence was collected from a human donor in a cohort sampled during active COVID-19.

The CDR3 nucleotides read TGCGCCAGCAGTTCCTCCAGGGCAACTAATGAAAAACTGTTTTTT. Encoded protein: CASSSSRATNEKLFF. The chain carries TRBV4-3 and TRBJ1-4; D perhaps matches TRBD1 (5 bases). From germline, CDR1 is LGHNA and CDR2 YSLEER. V lost 6 bases and J 0 bases, leaving 11 bases between the germline ends. This CDR3 region has 15 residues.